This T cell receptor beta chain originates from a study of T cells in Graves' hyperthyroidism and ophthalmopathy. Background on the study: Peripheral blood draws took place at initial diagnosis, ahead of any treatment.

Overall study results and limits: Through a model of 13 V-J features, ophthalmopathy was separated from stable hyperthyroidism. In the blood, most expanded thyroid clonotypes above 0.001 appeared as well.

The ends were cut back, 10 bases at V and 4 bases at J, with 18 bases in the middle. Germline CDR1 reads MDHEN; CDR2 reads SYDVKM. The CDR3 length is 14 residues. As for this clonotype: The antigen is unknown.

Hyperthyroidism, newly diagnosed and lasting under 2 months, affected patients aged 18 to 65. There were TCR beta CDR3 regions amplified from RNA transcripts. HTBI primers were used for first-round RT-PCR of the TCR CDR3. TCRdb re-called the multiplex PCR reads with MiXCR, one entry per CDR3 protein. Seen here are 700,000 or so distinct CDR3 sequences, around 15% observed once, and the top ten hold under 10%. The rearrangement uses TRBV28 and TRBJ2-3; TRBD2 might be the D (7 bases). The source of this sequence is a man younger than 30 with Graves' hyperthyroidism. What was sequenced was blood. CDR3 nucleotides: TGTGCCACCTCGGAGGGGGGGAGGGCAGATACGCAGTATTTT. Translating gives CATSEGGRADTQYF.